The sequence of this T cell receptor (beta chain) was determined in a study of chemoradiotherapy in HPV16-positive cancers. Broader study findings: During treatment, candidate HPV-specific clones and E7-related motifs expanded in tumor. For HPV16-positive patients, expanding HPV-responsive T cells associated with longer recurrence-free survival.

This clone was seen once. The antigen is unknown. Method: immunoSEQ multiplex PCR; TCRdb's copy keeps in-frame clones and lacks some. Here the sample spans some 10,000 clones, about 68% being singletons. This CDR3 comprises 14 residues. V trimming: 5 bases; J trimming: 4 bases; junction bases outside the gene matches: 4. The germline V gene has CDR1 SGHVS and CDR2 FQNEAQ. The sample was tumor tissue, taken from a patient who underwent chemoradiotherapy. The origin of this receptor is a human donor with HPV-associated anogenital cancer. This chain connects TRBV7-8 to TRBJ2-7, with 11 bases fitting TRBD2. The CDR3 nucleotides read TGTGCCAGCAGCACAACTAGCGGGAGATACGAGCAGTACTTC. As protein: CASSTTSGRYEQYF.